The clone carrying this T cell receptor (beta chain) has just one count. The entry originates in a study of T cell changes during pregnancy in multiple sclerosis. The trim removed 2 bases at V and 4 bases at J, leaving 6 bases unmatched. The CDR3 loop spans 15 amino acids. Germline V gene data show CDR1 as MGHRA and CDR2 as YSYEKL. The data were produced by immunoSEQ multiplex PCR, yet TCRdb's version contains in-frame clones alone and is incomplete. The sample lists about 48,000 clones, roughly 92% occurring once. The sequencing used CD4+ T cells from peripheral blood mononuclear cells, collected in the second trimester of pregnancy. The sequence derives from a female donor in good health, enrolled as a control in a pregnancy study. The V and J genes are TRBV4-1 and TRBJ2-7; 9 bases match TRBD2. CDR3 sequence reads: CASSQSSGSIYEQYF. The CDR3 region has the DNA TGCGCCAGCAGCCAAAGTAGCGGGAGTATATACGAGCAGTACTTC.